The clone carrying this TCR beta chain appeared a few times. As yet, its antigen is unknown. Deletions cut 6 bases from V and 2 bases from J, with 15 bases between. The CDR3 is 15 residues long. Germline V gene sequence: CDR1 SGHVS, CDR2 FNYEAQ. The source of the sample is a study of identical twins. Template switching added a universal primer site, and cDNA bore unique molecular identifiers. TCRdb fed the 5' RACE reads into MiXCR, producing one record per CDR3 protein. The sample lists about 330,000 distinct CDR3 sequences; more than 9% were seen once. Study-wide results and limits: Models predicted too little out-of-frame TCR alpha sharing in monozygotic twins. The same donors were not followed; conclusions instead depended on cross-sectional statistical analysis.

Separately, the same data were catalogued under a study of yellow fever vaccine responses in identical twins. Per that study: Twins' vaccine T cell response reportedly gave the appearance of partial convergence and partial personalization.

The source material was CD8+ T cells sorted from blood. V and J are TRBV7-6 and TRBJ2-3; maybe TRBD2 (6 bases). The source is a woman in her late teens or twenties in good health. CDR3 in amino acids: CASRNTLADTDTQYF. CDR3 nucleotide sequence: TGTGCCAGCAGGAATACGTTAGCGGACACAGATACGCAGTATTTT.